What follows describes a single T cell receptor (beta chain). Generated by immunoSEQ multiplex PCR, the TCRdb table keeps only in-frame clones and is missing some. The sample lists some 39,000 clones; 65% to 80% were seen once. This sample is drawn from a study of blood T cell repertoires in COVID-19. Germline V gene data show CDR1 as SNHLY and CDR2 as FYNNEI. V dropped 7 bases and J dropped 6; count of bases not matched to a gene: 7. CDR3 length: 13 amino acids. J is TRBJ1-2 and V is TRBV2, with 8 positions matching TRBD1. This TCR was sampled from a man older than 75 with acute or convalescent COVID-19. The material sequenced was peripheral blood. The CDR3 is CASNSQGADGYTF. In nucleotides, the CDR3 is TGTGCCAGCAACTCTCAGGGGGCGGATGGCTACACCTTC.